The present T cell receptor beta chain was sequenced within a study of cytomegalovirus exposure and HLA in healthy donors. The study's findings and limits: That first-cohort TCR clusters tended to co-occur in the approximately 110 validation repertoires was found in a later analysis. In vitro data verified a few CMV-associated chains as specific for CMV antigens.

This clone was detected once. What it binds is not known. Germline V lookup: CDR1 SGHTA, CDR2 FQGNSA. V dropped 0 bases and J dropped 5 bases, with 5 bases sitting between them. The CDR3 loop spans 13 amino acids. Only in-frame clones appear in the TCRdb table, and some are missing; sequencing was by immunoSEQ multiplex PCR. The sample carries about 140,000 clones, roughly 90% recorded once. This sequence joins TRBV7-2 and TRBJ2-1; no definite D call. The TCR originated in a man aged 18 to 35 in good health and CMV-seronegative. The sample comprised PBMCs. The CDR3 spells CASSLAPDNEQFF. The CDR3 DNA reads TGTGCCAGCAGCTTAGCTCCGGACAATGAGCAGTTCTTC.